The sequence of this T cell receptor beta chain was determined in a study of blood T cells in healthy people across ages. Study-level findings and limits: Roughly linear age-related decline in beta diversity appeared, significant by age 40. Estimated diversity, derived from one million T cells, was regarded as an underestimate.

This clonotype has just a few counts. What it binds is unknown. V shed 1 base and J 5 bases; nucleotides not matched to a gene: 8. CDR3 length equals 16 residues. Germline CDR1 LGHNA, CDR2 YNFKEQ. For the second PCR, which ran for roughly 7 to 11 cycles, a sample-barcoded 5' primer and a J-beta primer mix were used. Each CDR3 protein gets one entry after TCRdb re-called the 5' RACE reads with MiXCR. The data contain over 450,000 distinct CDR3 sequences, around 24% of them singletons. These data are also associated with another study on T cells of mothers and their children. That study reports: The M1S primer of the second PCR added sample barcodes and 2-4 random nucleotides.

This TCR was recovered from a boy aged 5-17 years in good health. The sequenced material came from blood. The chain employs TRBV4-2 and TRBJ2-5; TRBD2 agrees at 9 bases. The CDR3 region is CASSQVASGVGETQYF. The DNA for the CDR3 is TGTGCCAGCAGCCAAGTAGCTAGCGGGGTGGGGGAGACCCAGTACTTC.